The 23 T cell receptor beta chains listed next were all sequenced from one sample in a study of patients and donors after allogeneic stem cell transplantation. Via MiXCR, TCRdb re-called the RT-PCR reads, giving one row per CDR3 protein. Among more than 850,000 distinct CDR3 sequences listed, 18% were seen once. Material for sequencing was blood, either unsorted or a sorted T cell fraction (not recorded which). These receptors all stem from a human donor who was either an allogeneic HSCT recipient or a stem cell or donor lymphocyte infusion donor (not recorded which). It is not recorded whose cells these are; they may come from a transplant donor.

The gene calls are TRBV7-3 and TRBJ2-3; the match to TRBD2 covers 11 bases. The V segment lost 5 bases and the J segment 3 bases; nucleotides outside the gene matches: 13. Germline V lookup: CDR1 SGHTA, CDR2 FQGTGA. The CDR3 loop spans 18 amino acids. This CDR3 is CASSPDWLAGGGTDTQYF. CDR3 nucleotide sequence: TGTGCCAGCAGCCCGGACTGGCTAGCGGGGGGCGGGACAGATACGCAGTATTTT.

The V call is TRBV12-3 or TRBV12-4, the J call TRBJ2-1, with 16 bases matching TRBD2. The CDR3 totals 18 residues. The ends lost 7 bases at V and 7 bases at J; junction bases unmatched: 13. In nucleotides, the CDR3 is TGTGCCAGCATCTCTGGGACTAGCGGGAGGGCCAACTGGAATGAGCAGTTCTTC. This sequence encodes CASISGTSGRANWNEQFF.

This clonotype was found a few times. The rearrangement joins TRBV7-6 to TRBJ2-1, with 9 bases fitting TRBD2. The CDR3 runs 16 residues. V gave up 7 bases and J gave up 0 bases; unmatched junction bases: 7. Germline lookup yields CDR1 SGHVS and CDR2 FNYEAQ. CDR3 in DNA: TGTGCCAGCAAGCTGCGGGGGGGGAGCTCCTACAATGAGCAGTTCTTC. As protein: CASKLRGGSSYNEQFF. The full variable domain, completed using reference TRBV7-6 and TRBJ2-1, is GAGVSQSPRYKVTKRGQDVALRCDPISGHVSLYWYRQALGQGPEFLTYFNYEAQQDKSGLPNDRFSAERPEGSISTLTIQRTEQRDSAMYRCASKLRGGSSYNEQFFGPGTRLTVL.

This clonotype has only a few counts. CDR3 coding DNA: TGTGCCAGCAGCTCCTATGCCAGCCGAAACACCATATATTTT. This sequence encodes CASSSYASRNTIYF. The chain combines TRBV7-9 with TRBJ1-3; D uncertain. Per germline, CDR1 SEHNR and CDR2 FQNEAQ (reference sequence). CDR3 length: 14 residues. V was cut by 4 bases and J by 5 bases, with 12 bases left in between.

In its sample, this clonotype was seen a few times. The chain is built from TRBV24-1 and TRBJ1-2; 7 bases are a match to TRBD1. The CDR3 spans 17 residues. Germline V gene lookup returns CDR1 KGHDR and CDR2 SFDVKD. V gave up 2 bases and J gave up 1 base; unmatched junction bases: 9. Here the CDR3 DNA reads TGTGCCACCAGTGATTCCGCTAAGGGGGCCTTTAACTATGGCTACACCTTC. This codes for CATSDSAKGAFNYGYTF.

V is TRBV12-3 or TRBV12-4 and J is TRBJ2-1; D unresolved. V gave up 0 bases and J gave up 6 bases, with 15 bases separating them. This CDR3 is 16 amino acids long. The CDR3 nucleotides read TGTGCCAGCAGTTTAGCCCGGGCCTCTCGTCCCAATGAGCAGTTCTTC. Translation gives CASSLARASRPNEQFF.

The genes are TRBV10-3 and TRBJ2-3; 9 positions agree with TRBD2. CDR3 length: 14 residues. V trimming: 7 bases; J trimming: 2 bases; junction bases outside the gene matches: 4. In germline, CDR1 is ENHRY, CDR2 SYGVKD. The CDR3 here is CAINSGGFTDTQYF. CDR3 nucleotide sequence: TGTGCCATCAATAGCGGGGGCTTCACAGATACGCAGTATTTT.

The chain joins TRBV3-1 to TRBJ2-5, with a possible D match to TRBD1 (6 bases). Germline assignment: CDR1 LGHDT and CDR2 YNNKEL (reference sequence). The CDR3 extends over 14 amino acids. V was cut by 5 bases and J by 3 bases, with 13 bases left in between. CDR3 nucleotide sequence: TGTGCCAGCAGCGTATGGCACAGGGAAGAGACCCAGTACTTC. It yields the protein CASSVWHREETQYF.

The gene calls are TRBV20-1 and TRBJ1-2, with D maybe TRBD1 (5 bases). The CDR3 consists of 15 residues. V was trimmed by 0 bases and J by 5 bases, leaving 16 bases between them. Germline CDR1 is DFQATT and CDR2 is SNEGSKA (reference sequence). CDR3 amino acids: CSARDYQGMVYGYTF. The CDR3 coding sequence is TGCAGTGCTAGAGATTACCAGGGAATGGTGTATGGCTACACCTTC.

The chain couples TRBV12-3 or TRBV12-4 to TRBJ2-1; D call uncertain. Trimming removed 1 base from V and 1 base from J, with 5 bases in between. The CDR3 covers 14 residues. This CDR3 reads CASSLGVSYNEQFF. The CDR3 DNA reads as TGTGCCAGCAGTTTAGGCGTTTCCTACAATGAGCAGTTCTTC.

This clonotype was picked up many times. The rearrangement uses TRBV10-3 and TRBJ2-1, with 9 bases aligning to TRBD1. Germline V gene data show CDR1 as ENHRY and CDR2 as SYGVKD. Trimming took 5 bases from V and 3 from J; bases not matched to a gene: 2. The CDR3 covers 14 residues. CDR3 loop: CAISPDRGYNEQFF. In DNA, the CDR3 is TGTGCCATCAGTCCGGACAGGGGCTACAATGAGCAGTTCTTC.

This clonotype was seen more than once but under ten times. CDR3 residues: CSAPGGKEAFF. DNA for the CDR3: TGCAGCGCCCCCGGCGGAAAGGAAGCTTTCTTT. The genes are TRBV29-1 and TRBJ1-1, with D unclear. CDR1 is SQVTM, CDR2 ANQGSEA, per germline. This CDR3 contains 11 residues. Trimming took 7 bases from V and 8 from J, leaving 14 bases between them. The full variable domain, completed using reference TRBV29-1 and TRBJ1-1, is SAVISQKPSRDICQRGTSLTIQCQVDSQVTMMFWYRQQPGQSLTLIATANQGSEATYESGFVIDKFPISRPNLTFSTLTVSNMSPEDSSIYLCSAPGGKEAFFGQGTRLTVV.

This chain connects TRBV20-1 to TRBJ1-3; D not resolved. Germline V gene lookup returns CDR1 DFQATT and CDR2 SNEGSKA (reference sequence). There are 15 residues in the CDR3. Deletions cut 5 bases from V and 4 bases from J, with 18 bases between. The CDR3 loop is CSAPGEPAGGNTIYF. In DNA, the CDR3 is TGCAGTGCTCCCGGGGAGCCGGCAGGCGGAAACACCATATATTTT.

Points on this clonotype: One end of the junction fails to match germline, which may point to a read error. The chain recombines TRBV20-1 with TRBJ1-1; D not resolved. The CDR3 consists of 13 residues. Germline V lookup: CDR1 DFQATT, CDR2 SNEGSKA (reference sequence). The CDR3 loop reads CSARDHENTEAFF. CDR3 sequence (DNA): TGCAGTGCTCGAGATCACGAGAACACTGAAGCTTTCTTT.

This clonotype was observed a handful of times. DNA for the CDR3: TGTGCCAGCAGTCAAAGGACAGGGGCGATGAACACTGAAGCTTTCTTT. It is translated as CASSQRTGAMNTEAFF. The V call is TRBV12-3 or TRBV12-4, the J call TRBJ1-1; 9 bases align to TRBD1. With 5 bases clipped from V and 0 bases from J, the junction kept 7 bases outside the gene matches. The CDR3 consists of 16 residues.

This clonotype was seen a few times. V usage is TRBV6-2 or TRBV6-3 and J usage is TRBJ2-1; 9 bases are shared with TRBD1. Germline V gene sequence: CDR1 MNHEY, CDR2 SVGEGT. The CDR3 extends over 15 amino acids. J gave up 6 bases and V 5 bases, and 8 bases lay outside the gene matches. CDR3 protein: CASSLDRGAFNEQFF. CDR3 sequence (DNA): TGTGCCAGCAGTCTGGACAGGGGCGCTTTCAATGAGCAGTTCTTC.

This clonotype was detected a few times. V is TRBV6-2 or TRBV6-3 and J is TRBJ2-7; TRBD1 is a possible D gene (5 bases). Germline assignment: CDR1 MNHEY and CDR2 SVGEGT. V lost 5 bases, J lost 2 bases, and 13 bases lay in between. The CDR3 consists of 14 residues. The CDR3 spells CASSRTRVTYEQYF. DNA for the CDR3: TGTGCCAGCAGTCGGACAAGGGTCACCTACGAGCAGTACTTC.

This chain links TRBV20-1 with TRBJ2-3; the D gene is possibly TRBD2 (5 bases). From germline, CDR1 is DFQATT and CDR2 SNEGSKA (reference sequence). The CDR3 covers 14 residues. V lost 5 bases, J lost 1 base, and 13 bases lay in between. The CDR3 protein is CSARNRRGTDTQYF. Here the CDR3 DNA reads TGCAGTGCTCGCAATCGGCGGGGCACAGATACGCAGTATTTT.

This clonotype was counted a few times. The V and J genes are TRBV10-3 and TRBJ2-7; D tentatively reads TRBD1 or TRBD2 (5 bases each). CDR1 is ENHRY, CDR2 SYGVKD, per germline. The ends were cut back, 9 bases at V and 2 bases at J, with 23 bases in the middle. The CDR3 contains 16 residues. The DNA for the CDR3 is TGTGCCATTCCTACTCCGGGGACGGCTGCAACCTACGAGCAGTACTTC. It codes for CAIPTPGTAATYEQYF.

The gene calls are TRBV3-1 and TRBJ2-1, with 7 bases that match TRBD2. This CDR3 contains 15 residues. V lost 4 bases, J lost 6 bases, and 9 bases stayed unmatched. The germline gives CDR1 LGHDT, CDR2 YNNKEL (reference sequence). The CDR3 here is CASSRDYRVLNEQFF. CDR3 sequence (DNA): TGTGCCAGCAGCCGGGACTATAGGGTCCTCAATGAGCAGTTCTTC.

This clonotype occurred a few times. This chain uses TRBV27 with TRBJ1-1; unclear D gene. This CDR3 is built from 15 residues. Trimming stripped 0 bases from V and 0 bases from J, with 8 bases between. Germline CDR1 reads MNHEY; CDR2 reads SMNVEV (reference sequence). CDR3 bases: TGTGCCAGCAGTTTATCCCCGACCATGAACACTGAAGCTTTCTTT. This gives the protein CASSLSPTMNTEAFF.

The chain joins TRBV12-3 or TRBV12-4 to TRBJ1-3; D not certain. The CDR3 is 14 residues long. V was pared by 2 bases and J by 3 bases, with 8 bases between. For the CDR3, the DNA is TGTGCCAGCAGTTTACCGTACAGTGGAAACACCATATATTTT. Translation gives CASSLPYSGNTIYF.

There are a few counts of this clonotype. J is TRBJ2-7 and V is TRBV4-1; D unclear. The length of the CDR3 is 13 residues. Germline values: CDR1 MGHRA, CDR2 YSYEKL. The V end lost 0 bases, the J end lost 3 bases, and 6 bases lay between the germline ends. This CDR3 is CASSQESLYEQYF. The CDR3 DNA reads as TGCGCCAGCAGCCAAGAGAGTCTCTACGAGCAGTACTTC.